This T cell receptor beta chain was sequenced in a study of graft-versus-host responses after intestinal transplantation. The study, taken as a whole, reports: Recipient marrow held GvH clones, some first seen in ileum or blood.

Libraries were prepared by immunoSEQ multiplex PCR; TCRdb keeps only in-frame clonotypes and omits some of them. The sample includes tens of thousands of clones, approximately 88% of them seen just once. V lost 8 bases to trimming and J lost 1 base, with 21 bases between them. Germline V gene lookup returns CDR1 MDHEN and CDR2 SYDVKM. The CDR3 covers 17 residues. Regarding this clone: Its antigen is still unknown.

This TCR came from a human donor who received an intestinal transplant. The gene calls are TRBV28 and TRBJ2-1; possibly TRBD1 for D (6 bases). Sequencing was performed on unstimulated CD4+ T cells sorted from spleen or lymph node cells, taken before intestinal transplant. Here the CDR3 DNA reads TGTGCCAGCCGACAGATTAGAGGACAGACTTCCTACAATGAGCAGTTCTTC. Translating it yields CASRQIRGQTSYNEQFF.